This T cell receptor beta chain was captured by sequencing in a study of T-cell memory formation after mild COVID-19. Background on the study: There were largely donor-specific TCR clusters.

TCRdb re-analysed the 5' RACE reads in MiXCR, keeping a single row per CDR3 protein. The sample contains 92,000 or so distinct CDR3 sequences, 10% to 15% of which appear only once. CDR1 SGHRS and CDR2 YFSETQ come from the germline V gene. CDR3 length equals 16 residues. Trimming left V 2 bases short and J 0 bases short, with 15 bases between. On this clonotype: The antigen remains undetermined.

General observations from the study: Clones that got smaller from day 15 to 85 had even CD4/CD8, while clones growing later tipped toward CD4+.

The TCR was taken from an adult woman who had mild COVID-19 (a few samples of this study predate the infection). Cell type and time point are not known. Input material: PBMCs or a T cell subset sorted from them (not recorded which). The chain combines TRBV5-1 with TRBJ2-7, with D perhaps TRBD2 (5 bases). For the CDR3, the DNA is TGCGCCAGCAGCTTTTGGTCGGCGGGTAGCTCCTACGAGCAGTACTTC. Amino acid sequence: CASSFWSAGSSYEQYF.